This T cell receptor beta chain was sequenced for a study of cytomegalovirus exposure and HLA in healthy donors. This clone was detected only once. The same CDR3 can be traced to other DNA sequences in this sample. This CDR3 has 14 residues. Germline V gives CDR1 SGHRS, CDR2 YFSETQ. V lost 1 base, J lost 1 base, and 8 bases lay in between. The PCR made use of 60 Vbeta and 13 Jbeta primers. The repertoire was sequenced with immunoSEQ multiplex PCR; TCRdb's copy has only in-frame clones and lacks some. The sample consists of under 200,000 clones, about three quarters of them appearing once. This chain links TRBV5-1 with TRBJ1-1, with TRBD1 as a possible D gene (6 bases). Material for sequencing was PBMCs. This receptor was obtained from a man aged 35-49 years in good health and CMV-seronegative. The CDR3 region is CASSLTGRNTEAFF. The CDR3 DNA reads TGCGCCAGCAGCTTGACAGGGAGGAACACTGAAGCTTTCTTT. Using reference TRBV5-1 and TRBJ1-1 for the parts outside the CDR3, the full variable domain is KAGVTQTPRYLIKTRGQQVTLSCSPISGHRSVSWYQQTPGQGLQFLFEYFSETQRNKGNFPGRFSGRQFSNSRSEMNVSTLELGDSALYLCASSLTGRNTEAFFGQGTRLTVV.